The clone carrying this T cell receptor beta chain came up many times. Antigen: not known. This sample stems from a study of beta chain features in type 1 diabetes. Broader study findings: In every one of the four CD4+ subsets, TCRB CDR3s were moderately but significantly shorter in Type 1 diabetes patients.

Germline V lookup: CDR1 KGHSH, CDR2 LQKENI. V lost 6 bases, J lost 5 bases, and 7 bases stayed unmatched. CDR3 length: 13 amino acids. Sequencing targeted expressed TCRB transcripts, as all isolated RNA had been reverse transcribed. Method: immunoSEQ multiplex PCR; TCRdb's copy keeps in-frame clones and lacks some. The top ten hold roughly 1.4% of the sample, which has some 150,000 clones, 13% seen once. This TCR was sampled from a man younger than 30 with type 1 diabetes. The genes are TRBV18 and TRBJ2-7; 7 bases fit TRBD1. Sequences were obtained from central memory CD4+ T cells from blood. Here the CDR3 reads CASSQTGWDEQYF. CDR3 nucleotides: TGTGCCAGCTCGCAGACAGGGTGGGACGAGCAGTACTTC.